The source of this T cell receptor beta chain is a study of CD8+CD57+ T cells in acquired aplastic anemia. On the study more broadly: DNA per sorted CD4+ or CD8+ sample ranged about 0.2 to 30 ug, averaging about 3.4 ug. For CD4+ cells, healthy donors had an average of about 10 million reads. General observations from the study: Approximately 30 was the count of CD8+ CDR3 sequences that patients shared with controls.

Both TCR beta VDJ combination and CDR3 sequence profiling were carried out. Genomic DNA was the template for this profiling. TCRdb fed the reads into MiXCR, producing one record per CDR3 protein. Here the sample spans about 190,000 distinct CDR3 sequences, roughly half being singletons. This clonotype was observed many times. Its antigen is unidentified. Germline CDR1 reads LNHDA; CDR2 reads SQIVND (reference sequence). The length of the CDR3 is 15 residues. V was trimmed by 5 bases and J by 7 bases, leaving 15 bases between them. This clonotype originated in a human donor in good health, serving as a control. The chain recombines TRBV19 with TRBJ1-6; tentatively, D is TRBD1 (6 bases). The sequenced sample was sorted CD4+, CD8+, or CD8+CD57+ T cells (not recorded which) from PBMCs. For the CDR3, the DNA is TGTGCCAGTAGTTCCAGCAACAGGGTGAATTCACCCCTCCACTTT. It translates to CASSSSNRVNSPLHF.